The 24 T cell receptor beta chains given below trace back to one sample, sequenced in a study of blood T cell repertoires in COVID-19. Assay: immunoSEQ multiplex PCR; the TCRdb copy retains only in-frame clones and omits some. The sample yields 86,000 or so clones, approximately 78% seen once. Sequenced material: peripheral blood. These receptors all come from a woman aged 80 or older with acute or convalescent COVID-19.

The V call is TRBV28, the J call TRBJ1-5, with D tentatively TRBD1 (5 bases). Trimming cost V 4 bases and J 6 bases, with 19 bases left between them. The CDR3 contains 16 residues. CDR1 MDHEN and CDR2 SYDVKM come from the germline V gene. DNA for the CDR3: TGTGCCAGCAGTTCCGGGGGGGACGCCAGACGTCAGCCCCAGCATTTT. This encodes CASSSGGDARRQPQHF.

This CDR3 reads CATSDRGLGYTF. The DNA of the CDR3 is TGTGCCACCTCGGACAGGGGGCTCGGCTACACCTTC. This rearrangement joins TRBV6-6 to TRBJ1-2; TRBD1 matches 11 bases. Germline V gene sequence: CDR1 MNHNY, CDR2 SVGAGI (reference sequence). J gave up 8 bases and V 10 bases, and 6 bases lay outside the gene matches. The CDR3 sequence is 12 residues long.

V gene TRBV7-2 combines with J gene TRBJ2-7; TRBD2 is a possible D gene (5 bases). CDR1 and CDR2 (germline): SGHTA, FQGNSA. Trimming removed 5 bases at V and 4 bases at J, with 15 bases between. The CDR3 has 14 residues. In DNA form, the CDR3 reads TGTGCCAGCAGCCACGGGATAACGGAGTACGAGCAGTACTTC. Amino acids: CASSHGITEYEQYF.

The V gene is TRBV6-6, the J gene TRBJ2-2, with 8 bases that match TRBD1. CDR1 is MNHNY, CDR2 SVGAGI, per germline (reference sequence). This CDR3 has 14 residues. The V and J ends lost 5 bases and 7 bases, in that order; junction bases with no gene match: 6. The DNA for the CDR3 is TGTGCCAGCAGTAAGACAGGGGAGAGCGGGGAGCTGTTTTTT. Translation: CASSKTGESGELFF.

This clone was seen a single time. This chain joins TRBV28 and TRBJ2-3; the D gene is possibly TRBD2 (6 bases). There are 14 residues in the CDR3. V shed 10 bases and J shed 2 bases, with 16 bases lying between them. The germline CDR1 and CDR2 sequences are MDHEN and SYDVKM. CDR3 region: CAIFGGLNTDTQYF. The CDR3 DNA is TGTGCCATCTTTGGGGGACTGAACACAGATACGCAGTATTTT.

V is TRBV5-1 and J is TRBJ1-1, with 7 bases fitting TRBD1. The CDR3 runs 15 residues. V was clipped by 1 base and J by 4 bases; unmatched bases: 7. CDR1 is SGHRS and CDR2 is YFSETQ in the germline V gene. The CDR3 loop is CASSLKLTGSTEAFF. The DNA for the CDR3 is TGCGCCAGCAGCTTGAAGTTGACAGGGAGCACTGAAGCTTTCTTT. Together with reference TRBV5-1 and TRBJ1-1, the CDR3 gives the full variable domain: KAGVTQTPRYLIKTRGQQVTLSCSPISGHRSVSWYQQTPGQGLQFLFEYFSETQRNKGNFPGRFSGRQFSNSRSEMNVSTLELGDSALYLCASSLKLTGSTEAFFGQGTRLTVV.

In its sample, this clone was seen once. The chain carries TRBV5-1 and TRBJ2-7; 10 bases are shared with TRBD1. Looked up from germline, CDR1 is SGHRS and CDR2 is YFSETQ. The CDR3 extends over 13 amino acids. Trimming took 7 bases from V and 4 from J; bases not matched to a gene: 5. CDR3 DNA: TGCGCCAGCGGACAGGGGGGAAGATACGAGCAGTACTTC. It encodes CASGQGGRYEQYF.

The genes are TRBV10-1 and TRBJ2-3; 7 nucleotides agree with TRBD2. Germline V CDR1 and CDR2: WNHNN, SYGVQD (reference sequence). The CDR3 totals 14 residues. Trimming took 5 bases from V and 2 from J; bases not matched to a gene: 4. CDR3 sequence reads: CASSQSGVTDTQYF. DNA for the CDR3: TGCGCCAGCAGTCAAAGCGGGGTCACAGATACGCAGTATTTT.

The rearrangement links TRBV18 to TRBJ2-5; TRBD2 is a possible D gene (7 bases). V lost 3 bases to trimming and J lost 2 bases, with 13 bases between them. Germline assignment: CDR1 KGHSH and CDR2 LQKENI. The length of the CDR3 is 15 residues. As DNA, the CDR3 is TGTGCCAGCTCACCTTCCGGGGGGCGGCAAGAGACCCAGTACTTC. This sequence encodes CASSPSGGRQETQYF.

This clone was observed a handful of times. V usage is TRBV2 and J usage is TRBJ2-5; D may be TRBD1 (6 bases). This CDR3 has 16 residues. Deletions cut 1 base from V and 5 bases from J, with 17 bases between. Per germline, CDR1 SNHLY and CDR2 FYNNEI. The CDR3 DNA reads as TGTGCCAGCAGTGAAGAAGGGACAACCTGGGAGGAGACCCAGTACTTC. It yields the protein CASSEEGTTWEETQYF.

A note on this clone: Other DNA sequences of this sample code for an identical CDR3. The chain is built from TRBV9 and TRBJ1-5; TRBD1 might be the D (5 bases). V lost 4 bases and J 4 bases, leaving 9 bases between the germline ends. From germline, CDR1 is SGDLS and CDR2 YYNGEE. This CDR3 contains 13 residues. For the CDR3, the DNA is TGTGCCAGCAGCCCGCAGGGAAATCAGCCCCAGCATTTT. Encoded protein: CASSPQGNQPQHF.

This rearrangement joins TRBV5-1 to TRBJ2-7; the D gene is possibly TRBD2 (5 bases). Germline-derived CDR1 and CDR2 are SGHRS and YFSETQ. The germline V and J ends were trimmed by 1 base and 2 bases, with 10 bases remaining between them. CDR3 length equals 14 residues. CDR3 amino acids: CASSLPGGPYEQYF. In nucleotides, the CDR3 is TGCGCCAGCAGCTTGCCCGGCGGGCCCTACGAGCAGTACTTC. Full variable domain (rest looked up from reference TRBV5-1 and TRBJ2-7): KAGVTQTPRYLIKTRGQQVTLSCSPISGHRSVSWYQQTPGQGLQFLFEYFSETQRNKGNFPGRFSGRQFSNSRSEMNVSTLELGDSALYLCASSLPGGPYEQYFGPGTRLTVT.

The CDR3 spells CASSAGGTYEQYF. CDR3 DNA sequence: TGTGCCAGCAGCGCAGGGGGAACCTACGAGCAGTACTTC. The genes are TRBV12-3 or TRBV12-4 and TRBJ2-7, with 7 bases lining up with TRBD1. This CDR3 comprises 13 residues. V gave up 6 bases and J gave up 2 bases; unmatched junction bases: 4.

The gene calls are TRBV25-1 and TRBJ1-1, with a possible D match to TRBD1 (6 bases). The CDR3 loop spans 12 amino acids. Per germline, CDR1 MGHDK and CDR2 SYGVNS. Deletions cut 5 bases from V and 11 bases from J, with 15 bases between. CDR3 bases: TGTGCCAGCAGTCCCCCAACAGGGAAGGCTTTCTTT. Protein: CASSPPTGKAFF. The full variable domain, in which reference TRBV25-1 and TRBJ1-1 provide the parts outside the CDR3, is EADIYQTPRYLVIGTGKKITLECSQTMGHDKMYWYQQDPGMELHLIHYSYGVNSTEKGDLSSESTVSRIRTEHFPLTLESARPSHTSQYLCASSPPTGKAFFGQGTRLTVV.

In DNA, the CDR3 is TGTGCCAGCAGCTTGGCCGTCACTTACGAGCAGTACTTC. Its translation: CASSLAVTYEQYF. The chain links TRBV5-6 to TRBJ2-7; D ambiguous. CDR1 is SGHDT and CDR2 is YYEEEE in the germline V gene. CDR3 length: 13 amino acids. Trimming removed 0 bases from V and 4 bases from J, with 8 bases in between.

J is TRBJ1-2 and V is TRBV12-3 or TRBV12-4, with D tentatively TRBD1 (6 bases). The CDR3 is 13 residues long. V lost 3 bases and J 3 bases, leaving 8 bases between the germline ends. CDR3 region: CASSFGQYYGYTF. In DNA form, the CDR3 reads TGTGCCAGCAGTTTCGGACAGTACTATGGCTACACCTTC.

With regard to this clone: One end of the junction fails to match germline, which may point to a read error. Written as DNA, the CDR3 is TGCGCCAGCAGTTTGGACAGGGCCTCCTACGAGCAGTACTTC. Its translation: CASSLDRASYEQYF. The chain is built from TRBV5-1 and TRBJ2-7, with 8 bases lining up with TRBD1. CDR1 is SGHRS, CDR2 YFSETQ, per germline. This CDR3 spans 14 amino acids.

This clone was seen once. The chain uses TRBV15 and TRBJ2-1; the D is unclear. CDR3 length equals 14 residues. V was shortened by 3 bases and J by 3 bases, with 9 bases between the two germline ends. Germline CDR1 LNHNV, CDR2 YYDKDF (reference sequence). The CDR3 protein is CATSSPEIYNEQFF. For the CDR3, the DNA is TGTGCCACCAGCAGTCCAGAAATCTACAATGAGCAGTTCTTC.

The chain links TRBV28 to TRBJ2-7, with 10 bases identical to TRBD1. Germline loops: CDR1 MDHEN, CDR2 SYDVKM. The length of the CDR3 is 15 residues. After removal of 4 bases from V and 6 bases from J, the junction contained 9 bases not matched to a gene. The CDR3 loop is CASSSPSWTGGEQYF. In DNA form, the CDR3 reads TGTGCCAGCAGTTCACCTTCTTGGACAGGGGGCGAGCAGTACTTC.

The chain couples TRBV27 to TRBJ1-2; D gene ambiguous. This CDR3 spans 13 amino acids. Trimming pared 5 bases from V and 2 bases from J, leaving 9 bases between. Germline CDR1 MNHEY, CDR2 SMNVEV (reference sequence). CDR3 bases: TGTGCCAGCAGTCTCCGGGAGAACTATGGCTACACCTTC. It specifies CASSLRENYGYTF.

The rearrangement links TRBV9 to TRBJ2-2; 7 positions match TRBD1. Trimming cost V 1 base and J 5 bases; bases outside gene matches: 5. CDR1 is SGDLS, CDR2 YYNGEE, per germline. The CDR3 extends over 15 amino acids. The CDR3 protein is CASSVRDRGTGELFF. Here the CDR3 DNA reads TGTGCCAGCAGCGTACGGGACAGAGGGACCGGGGAGCTGTTTTTT. The full variable domain, rest sourced from reference TRBV9 and TRBJ2-2, is DSGVTQTPKHLITATGQRVTLRCSPRSGDLSVYWYQQSLDQGLQFLIQYYNGEERAKGNILERFSAQQFPDLHSELNLSSLELGDSALYFCASSVRDRGTGELFFGEGSRLTVL.

The rearrangement uses TRBV7-2 and TRBJ2-7; TRBD2 matches at 7 bases. V gave up 6 bases and J gave up 0 bases; unmatched junction bases: 8. The CDR3 contains 15 residues. CDR1 SGHTA and CDR2 FQGNSA come from the germline V gene. CDR3 nucleotide sequence: TGTGCCAGCAGACCGCCTAGCGGACTCTCCTACGAGCAGTACTTC. It codes for CASRPPSGLSYEQYF.

The V and J genes are TRBV4-1 and TRBJ2-5; tentatively, D is TRBD2 (6 bases). This CDR3 is 14 amino acids long. Trimming cost V 0 bases and J 2 bases, with 7 bases left between them. Germline values: CDR1 MGHRA, CDR2 YSYEKL. The CDR3 loop reads CASSQDGLQETQYF. The CDR3 nucleotides read TGCGCCAGCAGCCAAGACGGACTACAAGAGACCCAGTACTTC.

The J gene is TRBJ2-5, the V gene TRBV5-6, with a weak D call TRBD1 (6 bases). The V and J ends lost 4 bases and 0 bases respectively, with 10 bases between them. Germline CDR1 is SGHDT and CDR2 is YYEEEE. CDR3 length equals 14 residues. The CDR3 bases are TGTGCCAGCAGCCCCACAGGGAACCAAGAGACCCAGTACTTC. Its protein is CASSPTGNQETQYF.